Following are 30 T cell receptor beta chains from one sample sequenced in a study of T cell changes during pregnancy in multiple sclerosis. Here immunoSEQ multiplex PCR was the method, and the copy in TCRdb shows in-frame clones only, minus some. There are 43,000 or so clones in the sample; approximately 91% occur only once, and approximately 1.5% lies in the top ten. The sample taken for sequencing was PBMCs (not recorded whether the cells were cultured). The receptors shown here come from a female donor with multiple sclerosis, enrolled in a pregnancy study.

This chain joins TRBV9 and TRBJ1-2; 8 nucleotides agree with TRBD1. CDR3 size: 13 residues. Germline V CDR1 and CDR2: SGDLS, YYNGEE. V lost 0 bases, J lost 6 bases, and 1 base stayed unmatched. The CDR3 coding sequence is TGTGCCAGCAGCGTAGCAGGGGGCAATGGCTACACCTTC. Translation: CASSVAGGNGYTF.

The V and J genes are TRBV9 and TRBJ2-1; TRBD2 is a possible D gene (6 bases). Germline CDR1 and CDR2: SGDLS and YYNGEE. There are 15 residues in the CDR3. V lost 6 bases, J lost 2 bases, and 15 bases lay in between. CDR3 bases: TGTGCCAGCAAAGCGAGTAGCGGTACCTACAATGAGCAGTTCTTC. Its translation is CASKASSGTYNEQFF.

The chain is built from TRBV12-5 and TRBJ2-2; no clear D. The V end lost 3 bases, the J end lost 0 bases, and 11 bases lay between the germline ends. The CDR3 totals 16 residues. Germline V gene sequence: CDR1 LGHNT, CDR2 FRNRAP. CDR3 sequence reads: CASGLGVTSNTGELFF. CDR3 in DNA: TGTGCTAGTGGTTTAGGCGTCACGTCGAACACCGGGGAGCTGTTTTTT.

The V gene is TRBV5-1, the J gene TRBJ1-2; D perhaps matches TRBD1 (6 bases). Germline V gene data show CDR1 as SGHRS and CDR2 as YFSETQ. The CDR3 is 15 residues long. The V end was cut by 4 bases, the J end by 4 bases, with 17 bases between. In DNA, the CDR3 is TGCGCCAGCAGCGGCGAAGGACAGTCCCTCTATGGCTACACCTTC. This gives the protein CASSGEGQSLYGYTF.

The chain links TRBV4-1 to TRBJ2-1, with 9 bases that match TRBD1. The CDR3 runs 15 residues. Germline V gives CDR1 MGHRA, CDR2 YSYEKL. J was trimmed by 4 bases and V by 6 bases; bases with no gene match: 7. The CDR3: CASRYRDREYNEQFF. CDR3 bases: TGCGCCAGCAGGTACCGGGACAGGGAGTACAATGAGCAGTTCTTC.

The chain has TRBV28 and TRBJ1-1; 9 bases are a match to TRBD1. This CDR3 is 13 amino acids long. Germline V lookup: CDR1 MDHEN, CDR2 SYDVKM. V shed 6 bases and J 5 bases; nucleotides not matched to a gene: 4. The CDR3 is CASRGQGETEAFF. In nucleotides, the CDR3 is TGTGCCAGCAGGGGACAGGGAGAGACTGAAGCTTTCTTT. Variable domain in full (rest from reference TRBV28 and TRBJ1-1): DVKVTQSSRYLVKRTGEKVFLECVQDMDHENMFWYRQDPGLGLRLIYFSYDVKMKEKGDIPEGYSVSREKKERFSLILESASTNQTSMYLCASRGQGETEAFFGQGTRLTVV.

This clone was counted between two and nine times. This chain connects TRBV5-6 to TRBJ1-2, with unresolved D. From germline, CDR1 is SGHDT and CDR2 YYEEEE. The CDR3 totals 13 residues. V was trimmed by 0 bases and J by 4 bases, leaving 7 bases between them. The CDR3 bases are TGTGCCAGCAGCTTGGGACGGCGCTATGGCTACACCTTC. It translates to CASSLGRRYGYTF.

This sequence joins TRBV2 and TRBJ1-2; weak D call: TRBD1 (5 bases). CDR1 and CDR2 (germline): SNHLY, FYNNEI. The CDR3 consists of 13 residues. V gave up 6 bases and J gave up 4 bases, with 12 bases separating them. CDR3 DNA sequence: TGTGCCAGCAGAAGGGACGACCGCTATGGCTACACCTTC. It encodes CASRRDDRYGYTF.

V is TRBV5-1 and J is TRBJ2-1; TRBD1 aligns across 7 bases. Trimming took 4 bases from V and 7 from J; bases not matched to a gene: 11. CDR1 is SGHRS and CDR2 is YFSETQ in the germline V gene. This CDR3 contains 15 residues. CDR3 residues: CASSPLTGTDNEQFF. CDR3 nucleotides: TGCGCCAGCAGCCCACTGACCGGGACAGATAATGAGCAGTTCTTC.

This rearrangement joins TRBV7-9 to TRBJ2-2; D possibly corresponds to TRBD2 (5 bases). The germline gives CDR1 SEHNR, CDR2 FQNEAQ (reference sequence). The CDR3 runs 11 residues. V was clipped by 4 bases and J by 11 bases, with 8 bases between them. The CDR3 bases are TGTGCCAGCAGCTACCCGGGAGAGCTGTTTTTT. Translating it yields CASSYPGELFF.

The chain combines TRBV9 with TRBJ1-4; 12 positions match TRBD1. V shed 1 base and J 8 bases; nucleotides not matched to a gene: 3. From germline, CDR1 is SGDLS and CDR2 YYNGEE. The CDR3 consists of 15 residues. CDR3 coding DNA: TGTGCCAGCAGCGTAACCGGGACAGGGGGCGAAAAACTGTTTTTT. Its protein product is CASSVTGTGGEKLFF.

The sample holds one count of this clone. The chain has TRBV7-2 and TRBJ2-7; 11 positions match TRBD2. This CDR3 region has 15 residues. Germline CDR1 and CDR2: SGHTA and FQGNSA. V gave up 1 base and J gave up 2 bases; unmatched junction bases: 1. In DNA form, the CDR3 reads TGTGCCAGCAGCTTAGGTAGCGGGAGGGCCTACGAGCAGTACTTC. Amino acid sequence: CASSLGSGRAYEQYF.

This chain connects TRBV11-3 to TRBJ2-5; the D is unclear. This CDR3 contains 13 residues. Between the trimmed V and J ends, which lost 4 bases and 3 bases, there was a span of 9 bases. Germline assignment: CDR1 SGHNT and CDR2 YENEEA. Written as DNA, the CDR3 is TGTGCCAGCAGCTCATACATAGAAGAGACCCAGTACTTC. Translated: CASSSYIEETQYF.

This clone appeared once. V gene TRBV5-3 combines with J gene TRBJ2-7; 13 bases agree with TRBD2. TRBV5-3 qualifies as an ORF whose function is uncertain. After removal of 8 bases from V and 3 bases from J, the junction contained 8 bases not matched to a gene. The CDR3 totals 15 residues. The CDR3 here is CASERGLAGIYEQYF. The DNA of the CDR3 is TGTGCCAGCGAAAGGGGACTAGCGGGGATCTACGAGCAGTACTTC.

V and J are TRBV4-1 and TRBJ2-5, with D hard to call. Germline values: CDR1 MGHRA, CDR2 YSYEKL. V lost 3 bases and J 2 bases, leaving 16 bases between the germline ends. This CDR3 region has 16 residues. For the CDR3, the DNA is TGCGCCAGCAGCCAGATACAAGGGAAACAGCAAGAGACCCAGTACTTC. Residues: CASSQIQGKQQETQYF.

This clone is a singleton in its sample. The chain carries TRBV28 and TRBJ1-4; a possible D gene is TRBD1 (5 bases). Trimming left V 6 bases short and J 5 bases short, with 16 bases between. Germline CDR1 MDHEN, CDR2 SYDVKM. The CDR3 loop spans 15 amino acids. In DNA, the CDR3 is TGTGCCAGCAGCGGAAGGGGAGGAGGAAATGAAAAACTGTTTTTT. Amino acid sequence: CASSGRGGGNEKLFF.

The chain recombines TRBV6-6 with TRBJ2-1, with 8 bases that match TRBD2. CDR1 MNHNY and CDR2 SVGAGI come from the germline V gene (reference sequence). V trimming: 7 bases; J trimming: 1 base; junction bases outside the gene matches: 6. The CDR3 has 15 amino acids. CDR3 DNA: TGTGCCAGCAACATACTAGCGGAATCCTACAATGAGCAGTTCTTC. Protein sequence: CASNILAESYNEQFF.

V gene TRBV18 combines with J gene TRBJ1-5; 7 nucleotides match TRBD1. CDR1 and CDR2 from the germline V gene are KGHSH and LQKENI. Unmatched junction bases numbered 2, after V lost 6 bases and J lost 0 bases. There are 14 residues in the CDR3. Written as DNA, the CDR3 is TGTGCCAGCTCTAGGGACAGTAGCAATCAGCCCCAGCATTTT. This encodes CASSRDSSNQPQHF.

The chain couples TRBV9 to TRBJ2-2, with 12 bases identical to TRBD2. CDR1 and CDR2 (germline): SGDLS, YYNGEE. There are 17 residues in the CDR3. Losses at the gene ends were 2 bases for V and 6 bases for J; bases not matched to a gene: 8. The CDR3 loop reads CASSVASGRAGAGELFF. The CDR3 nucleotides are TGTGCCAGCAGCGTGGCTAGCGGGAGGGCCGGGGCCGGGGAGCTGTTTTTT.

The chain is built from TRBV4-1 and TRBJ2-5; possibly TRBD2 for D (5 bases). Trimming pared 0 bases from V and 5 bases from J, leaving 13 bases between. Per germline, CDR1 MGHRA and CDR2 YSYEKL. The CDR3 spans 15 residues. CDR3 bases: TGCGCCAGCAGCCAAGATAGGAGGCCCCAGGAGACCCAGTACTTC. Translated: CASSQDRRPQETQYF.

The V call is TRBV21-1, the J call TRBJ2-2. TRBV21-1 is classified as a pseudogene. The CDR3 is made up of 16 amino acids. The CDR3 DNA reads TGTGCCAGCAGCAATAGTTTGGCAGCGAACACCGGGGAGCTGTTTTTT. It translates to CASSNSLAANTGELFF.

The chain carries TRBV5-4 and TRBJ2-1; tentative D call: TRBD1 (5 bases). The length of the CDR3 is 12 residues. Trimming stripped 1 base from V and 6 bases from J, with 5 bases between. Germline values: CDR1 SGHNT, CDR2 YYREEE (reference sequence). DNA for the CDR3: TGTGCCAGCAGCTTGACAGGCAATGAGCAGTTCTTC. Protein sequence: CASSLTGNEQFF.

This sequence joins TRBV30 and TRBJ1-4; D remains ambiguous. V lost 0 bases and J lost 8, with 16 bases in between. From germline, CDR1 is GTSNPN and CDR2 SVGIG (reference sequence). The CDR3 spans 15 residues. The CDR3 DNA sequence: TGTGCCTGGAGTGTTGGAGGGAGTTGGTCGGAAAAACTGTTTTTT. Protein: CAWSVGGSWSEKLFF.

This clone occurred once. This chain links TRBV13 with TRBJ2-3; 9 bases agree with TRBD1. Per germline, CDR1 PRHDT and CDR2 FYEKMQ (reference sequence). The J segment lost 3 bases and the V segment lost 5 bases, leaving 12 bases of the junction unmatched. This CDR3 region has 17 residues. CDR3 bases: TGTGCCAGCAGCACACAGGGGGCGAGGGTCGGAACAGATACGCAGTATTTT. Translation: CASSTQGARVGTDTQYF.

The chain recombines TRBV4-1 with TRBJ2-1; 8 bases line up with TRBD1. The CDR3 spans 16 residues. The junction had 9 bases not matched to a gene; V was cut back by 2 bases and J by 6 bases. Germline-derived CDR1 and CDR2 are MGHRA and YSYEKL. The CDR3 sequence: CASSQRDRPSGNEQFF. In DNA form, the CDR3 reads TGCGCCAGCAGCCAAAGGGACAGGCCTAGTGGCAATGAGCAGTTCTTC.

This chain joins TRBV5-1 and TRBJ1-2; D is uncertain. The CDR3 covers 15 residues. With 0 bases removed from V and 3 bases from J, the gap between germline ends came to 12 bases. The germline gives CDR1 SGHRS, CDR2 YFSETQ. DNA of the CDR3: TGCGCCAGCAGCTTGGGTGGACCGAGCGACTATGGCTACACCTTC. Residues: CASSLGGPSDYGYTF.

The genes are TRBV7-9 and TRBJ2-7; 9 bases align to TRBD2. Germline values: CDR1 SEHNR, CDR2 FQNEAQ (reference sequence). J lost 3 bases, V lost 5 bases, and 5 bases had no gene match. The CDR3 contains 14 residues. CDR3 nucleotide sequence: TGTGCCAGCAGCGCACTAGCGGGCTACTACGAGCAGTACTTC. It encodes CASSALAGYYEQYF.

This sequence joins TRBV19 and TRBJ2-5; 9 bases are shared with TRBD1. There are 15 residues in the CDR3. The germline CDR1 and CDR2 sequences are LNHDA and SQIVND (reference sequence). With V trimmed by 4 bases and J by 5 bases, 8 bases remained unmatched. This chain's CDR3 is CASSRRQGGRETQYF. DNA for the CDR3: TGTGCCAGTAGTAGGAGACAGGGGGGAAGGGAGACCCAGTACTTC. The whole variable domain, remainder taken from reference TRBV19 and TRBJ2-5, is DGGITQSPKYLFRKEGQNVTLSCEQNLNHDAMYWYRQDPGQGLRLIYYSQIVNDFQKGDIAEGYSVSREKKESFPLTVTSAQKNPTAFYLCASSRRQGGRETQYFGPGTRLLVL.

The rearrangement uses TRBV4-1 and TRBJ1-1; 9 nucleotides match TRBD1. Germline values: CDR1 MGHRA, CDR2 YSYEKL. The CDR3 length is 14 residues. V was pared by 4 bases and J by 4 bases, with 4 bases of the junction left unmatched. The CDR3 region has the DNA TGCGCCAGCAGCCCGGGACAGGGCGGCACTGAAGCTTTCTTT. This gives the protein CASSPGQGGTEAFF.

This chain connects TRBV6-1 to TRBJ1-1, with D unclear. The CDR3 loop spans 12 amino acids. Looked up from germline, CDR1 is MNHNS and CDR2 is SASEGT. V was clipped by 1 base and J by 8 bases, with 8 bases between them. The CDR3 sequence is CASSEVVTEAFF. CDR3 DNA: TGTGCCAGCAGTGAAGTTGTAACGGAAGCTTTCTTT.